The following is a T cell receptor (beta chain) sequence with its context. This sample stems from a study of T cell responses to AZD1222 COVID-19 vaccine. Sequencing was performed with immunoSEQ multiplex PCR; in TCRdb, only in-frame clones are kept and a portion is missing. The sample contains 120,000 or so clones, more than 90% of which appear only once. This TCR was recovered from an adult who received the AZD1222 COVID-19 vaccine. Sequencing used peripheral blood, obtained 28 days after the second AZD1222 dose.

CDR3 residues: CASSQNQNSPLHF. The CDR3 DNA sequence: TGTGCCAGCAGCCAAAACCAAAATTCACCCCTCCACTTT. The rearrangement uses TRBV11-3 and TRBJ1-6; D is uncertain. Per the germline V gene, CDR1 is SGHNT and CDR2 is YENEEA. The CDR3 runs 13 residues. Deletions cut 5 bases from V and 7 bases from J, with 9 bases between.